This T cell receptor beta chain was identified during a study of regulatory T cells in long-lasting Graves disease (dated by TCRdb to the early 2020s). Background on the whole study: In the newly diagnosed Graves' disease group, patients had been taking antithyroid drugs for less than 3 months. A total of around 35 samples underwent TCR sequencing: around 13 from persistent and roughly 20 from newly diagnosed Graves' disease patients. Patients with persistent Graves' disease were compared with patients with newly diagnosed Graves' disease using TCR sequencing and RNA sequencing of peripheral blood. The study took place in China and was registered as a clinical trial.

The germline V gene supplies CDR1 LGHNA and CDR2 YSLEER. The CDR3 contains 15 residues, cysteine and phenylalanine counted. Left in the record is the CDR3 DNA by itself, 45 bases read in frame from the first base. The V end gives up 1 base and the J end 5 bases, leaving 5 bases in the junction not matched to a gene. Libraries came from multiplex PCR. Sequencing took place on an Illumina HiSeq 4000. TCR beta libraries were built with iRepertoire HTBI primers and Arm-PCR amplification of CDR3 regions. Gel purification was performed on PCR products prior to sequencing. As for the authors' bioinformatics: Across samples, 62 TRBV and 13 to 15 TRBJ segments were identified and used for gene usage analysis of CDR3 amino acid clonotypes. COPE and FqMerger were used to merge filtered high-quality paired reads into contigs. BLAST was used to align contigs to IMGT TRBV, TRBD and TRBJ reference genes, and CDR3 was defined according to IMGT. Highly expanded clones were defined as clonotypes with a frequency above 0.1%. Repertoire diversity was measured by Shannon entropy, and V-J evenness by the Gini coefficient. A clonotype was considered public if more than one individual shared it. TCRdb trimmed public reads at Q25 via fastp, called clones via MiXCR and kept in-frame beta chains. Every CDR3 protein is listed once, alongside the most common genes and DNA of its rows. The V and J calls and clone size are TCRdb's, not the authors'. Counted in this sample were some 410,000 distinct CDR3 sequences; 15% to 20% of them appeared once. Of the sample, around 10% falls within the top ten clones.

In the paper's terms, the time point label means: newly diagnosed GD, antithyroid drugs for less than 3 months. For both TCR sequencing and RNA sequencing, RNA was extracted from PBMCs in TRIzol. The diagnosis of Graves' disease was made according to American Thyroid Association guidelines. The patients came from an endocrinology department in Xi'an, China. From each patient, around 8.3 milliliters of peripheral blood was collected into an EDTA anticoagulant tube. Ficoll Paque Plus density gradient separation was used to isolate PBMCs, and no further T cell sorting was performed. RNA quality was checked with an Agilent 2100 Bioanalyzer and agarose gel, and concentration with a NanoDrop 2000. The paper as a whole reports these results and caveats: Preferential use of TRBV28, TRBJ1-2 and TRBJ2-5 was observed in persistent disease, whereas TRBV20-1 and TRBJ2-1 were favored in newly diagnosed disease. The small sample size was acknowledged by the authors as a limitation that may reduce accuracy. Sequencing and analysis were restricted to the TCR beta chain. Because the primary lesion, thyroid tissue, could not be accessed, the study looked at peripheral blood alone. Compared with newly diagnosed patients, patients with persistent Graves' disease had lower TCR Shannon entropy and fewer highly expanded clones, which suggests clonal expansion. Persistent patients shared more public clonotypes among themselves (around 3,000) than newly diagnosed patients did (nearly 1,000).

This clonotype was recorded a few times. The antigen it recognizes is unknown. No base-level quality is on record; no much larger clone is a single base apart. The data were also submitted as part of a second study, on T cells in Graves' hyperthyroidism and ophthalmopathy. The second paper states: Stable Graves' hyperthyroidism was defined as no progression to ophthalmopathy during 18 months of follow-up. Hyperthyroidism patients were newly diagnosed, with disease duration under 2 months, and aged 18 to 65 years. Exclusion was applied to patients with uncontrolled infections, other autoimmune diseases, pregnancy or lactation. Diagnoses were based on clinical symptoms, serum thyroxine and TRAb, thyroid ultrasound and orbital computed tomography. The first round of RT-PCR for the TCR CDR3 was performed with the HTBI primer set and the Qiagen OneStep RT-PCR kit. Blood samples also contained most of the expanded thyroid clonotypes (frequency above 0.001), which suggests that blood repertoires may reflect thyroid immune responses. Ophthalmopathy was separated from stable hyperthyroidism by a 13 V-J signature model, with approximately 85% sensitivity and 81% to 83% specificity obtained in cross-validation and 80%/75% obtained in testing. During validation, the model predicted progression to ophthalmopathy a median of approximately 6 months ahead of onset, with 70.59% sensitivity and more than 72% specificity. TCR V-J signatures able to tell the groups apart were searched for in a discovery cohort of 90 to 100 patients, of whom about 40 had Graves' ophthalmopathy and roughly 59 had stable Graves' hyperthyroidism. Prospective prediction of ophthalmopathy was tested in an independent validation cohort of approximately 19 hyperthyroidism patients and around 16 patients who later progressed to ophthalmopathy. The 75 to 100 discovery patients were randomly divided into training and test sets at a 7:3 ratio. In more than 5 Graves' hyperthyroidism patients, the study also compared T-cell repertoires from thyroid tissue with T-cell repertoires from blood. Once sampling was done, hyperthyroidism patients were given methimazole at a starting dose of 30 mg daily, whereas ophthalmopathy patients were given high-dose intravenous methylprednisolone. Libraries were constructed in a second round of multiplex PCR, after which size selection and purification were carried out. Sequencing of the libraries was done on an Illumina HiSeq2000 using paired-end 100 bp reads. SOAPnuke was used to process the raw data, throwing out any read that contained adapters or uncalled bases, had a mean Phred below 15, or lacked an exact constant-primer or identifier match. High-quality paired reads were merged using COPE v1.2.5, and each unique nucleotide sequence was defined as a clonotype. MiTCR v1.1 was used to align clonotypes to the IMGT TRBV, TRBD and TRBJ reference segments. The analysis was restricted to V-J combinations with a frequency above 0.0001, which together covered 99% to 99.2% of the repertoires. The TCS score was defined as the ratio of F50 (clonal expansion) to E x V (chaos), calculated using BLOSUM62-based TCRdist between CDR3 peptides within each V-J. Welch's t-statistics and random forest reduced around 510 V-J features to roughly 13, which were used in a naive Bayes classifier (R e1071). Sample size was not statistically predetermined, and investigators were not blinded to group allocation. The paper describes TCR Vbeta CDR3 sequencing of 140 or so peripheral blood samples, made up of 40 to 45 ophthalmopathy patients, approximately 76 hyperthyroidism patients and roughly 17 progressor patients.

This specimen consisted of peripheral blood mononuclear cells (PBMCs), obtained at new diagnosis, from a patient treated with antithyroid drugs. The chain joins TRBV4-3 to TRBJ2-7; 10 middle bases align to TRBD1. This clonotype was obtained from a woman under 40 with Graves disease. Donor details come from another sample of the same person, matched by shared clones. The sequence in DNA is TGCGCCAGCAGCCAAGTTTGGACAGGGGGTAACGAGCAGTACTTC. Its coded protein is CASSQVWTGGNEQYF.